This TCR beta chain was captured by sequencing in a study of blood T cell repertoires in COVID-19. The overall study: In each case, the material was cDNA or gDNA derived from T cells, B-cell-depleted T cells, or PBMCs.

This CDR3 comprises 19 residues. Original handling: Amplification with reference gene primers provided the estimates of nucleated cell counts. Generated by immunoSEQ multiplex PCR, the TCRdb table keeps only in-frame clones and is missing some. The DNA was the basis for D and trimming; V, J and clone size are from that table. The table has roughly 170,000 clones, around 84% seen once. During active infection, Seattle patients enrolled and were then monitored through disease. This clonotype was sampled from a woman between 50 and 59 years old with COVID-19, enrolled during active disease. The chain combines TRBV12-1 with TRBJ2-2; TRBD2 is taken as the D call from the table, unchecked against the DNA. TRBV12-1 is given as a pseudogene. The sample taken for sequencing was peripheral blood. CDR3: CASSPTRGRGSLNTGELFF. Written as DNA, the CDR3 is TGTGCCAGCAGCCCCACGCGGGGTCGGGGGTCCTTGAACACCGGGGAGCTGTTTTTT.